The 9 T cell receptor beta chains listed next were all sequenced from one sample in a study of T cells in tuberculosis. Measured with immunoSEQ multiplex PCR; TCRdb has only the in-frame clones, and not every one. The sample includes tens of thousands of clones, around 85% of them seen just once. Documented time point: new active TB diagnosis, blood taken before or within 7 days of starting treatment. The sample was PBMCs, taken at tuberculosis diagnosis. Receptors originate from an adult with tuberculosis.

The V and J genes are TRBV5-1 and TRBJ2-1; TRBD1 is a possible D gene (5 bases). Trimming stripped 4 bases from V and 3 bases from J, with 11 bases between. The germline V gene has CDR1 SGHRS and CDR2 YFSETQ. The CDR3 is 14 residues long. Written as DNA, the CDR3 is TGCGCCAGCAGCCTCAGGGCGGACTACAATGAGCAGTTCTTC. Translated, it gives CASSLRADYNEQFF.

The chain combines TRBV7-2 with TRBJ2-3, with 12 bases aligning to TRBD2. V lost 1 base and J lost 5; bases outside the gene matches: 4. The CDR3 has 16 residues. Germline CDR1 and CDR2: SGHTA and FQGNSA. The CDR3, as DNA: TGTGCCAGCAGCTTAGGACTAGCGGGAGAGGTAGATACGCAGTATTTT. Protein: CASSLGLAGEVDTQYF.

V is TRBV5-1 and J is TRBJ2-3; a possible D gene is TRBD1 (6 bases). Deletions cut 1 base from V and 1 base from J, with 10 bases between. Germline loops: CDR1 SGHRS, CDR2 YFSETQ. The CDR3 runs to 15 residues. CDR3 residues: CASSLTGPGTDTQYF. The CDR3 DNA follows: TGCGCCAGCAGCTTGACAGGGCCCGGCACAGATACGCAGTATTTT.

This chain links TRBV2 with TRBJ2-7, with D tentatively TRBD1 (6 bases). CDR1 SNHLY and CDR2 FYNNEI come from the germline V gene. Trimming removed 11 bases from V and 4 bases from J, with 12 bases in between. This CDR3 is built from 11 residues. In DNA, the CDR3 is TGTGCCTCTCAGGGGTCATACGAGCAGTACTTC. Protein product: CASQGSYEQYF.

A few counts support this clone. This chain links TRBV30 with TRBJ1-1, with TRBD1 matching over 8 bases. Germline V gene sequence: CDR1 GTSNPN, CDR2 SVGIG (reference sequence). The CDR3 contains 14 residues. The junction had 1 base not matched to a gene; V was cut back by 0 bases and J by 1 base. The CDR3 loop is CAWSVTGGNTEAFF. CDR3 sequence (DNA): TGTGCCTGGAGTGTCACAGGGGGGAACACTGAAGCTTTCTTT.

The chain carries TRBV11-2 and TRBJ2-7, with TRBD1 as a possible D gene (7 bases). The CDR3 totals 16 residues. V was shortened by 6 bases and J by 0 bases, with 18 bases between the two germline ends. Germline V lookup: CDR1 SGHAT, CDR2 FQNNGV. The CDR3 region has the DNA TGTGCCAGCAGGGATTATAGGAGGGACAGCTCCTACGAGCAGTACTTC. Its translation is CASRDYRRDSSYEQYF.

J is TRBJ1-4 and V is TRBV7-2, with a tentative D call TRBD1 (6 bases). V was cut by 3 bases and J by 14 bases, with 10 bases left in between. Germline V gene data show CDR1 as SGHTA and CDR2 as FQGNSA. CDR3 length: 11 amino acids. The CDR3 DNA is TGTGCCAGCAGCTTTGGACAGCCGCTGTTTTTT. Protein sequence: CASSFGQPLFF. Drawing the rest from reference TRBV7-2 and TRBJ1-4, the complete variable domain is GAGVSQSPSNKVTEKGKDVELRCDPISGHTALYWYRQSLGQGLEFLIYFQGNSAPDKSGLPSDRFSAERTGGSVSTLTIQRTQQEDSAVYLCASSFGQPLFFGSGTQLSVL.

The V gene is TRBV5-6, the J gene TRBJ2-7, with 8 bases lining up with TRBD1. The junction had 9 bases not matched to a gene; V was cut back by 4 bases and J by 6 bases. CDR3 size: 14 residues. Germline V gene sequence: CDR1 SGHDT, CDR2 YYEEEE. CDR3 in DNA: TGTGCCAGCAGCCCCCGGACAGGGAAAGGCGAGCAGTACTTC. Translated: CASSPRTGKGEQYF.

The chain employs TRBV10-1 and TRBJ1-2, with 12 bases fitting TRBD1. V shed 2 bases and J 4 bases; nucleotides not matched to a gene: 5. CDR3 length: 16 residues. Germline values: CDR1 WNHNN, CDR2 SYGVQD (reference sequence). The CDR3, as DNA: TGCGCCAGCAGTGAGGGGGACAGGGGGCGCGTCTATGGCTACACCTTC. This sequence encodes CASSEGDRGRVYGYTF.